The 11 T cell receptor beta chains reported below all come from one sample, sequenced in a study of OX40 agonist ivuxolimab in advanced cancers. TCRdb's table, derived via immunoSEQ multiplex PCR, lists solely in-frame clones and lacks some. The repertoire holds more than 95,000 clones, with 80% to 90% as singletons. The material was CD4+ or CD8+ T cells sorted from blood, obtained in a trial of the OX40 agonist ivuxolimab. Receptors were obtained from an adult with an advanced solid tumor such as melanoma, head and neck, liver or kidney cancer.

The rearrangement joins TRBV30 to TRBJ1-1, with unresolved D. CDR1 and CDR2 from the germline V gene are GTSNPN and SVGIG (reference sequence). CDR3 length: 14 amino acids. V was clipped by 0 bases and J by 1 base, with 9 bases between them. The CDR3 sequence is CAWSVPLPNTEAFF. The DNA of the CDR3 is TGTGCCTGGAGTGTACCTCTGCCGAACACTGAAGCTTTCTTT.

This sequence joins TRBV7-3 and TRBJ1-6; 9 positions match TRBD1. The V and J ends lost 5 bases and 9 bases, in that order; junction bases with no gene match: 8. Germline V lookup: CDR1 SGHTA, CDR2 FQGTGA. The CDR3 extends over 15 amino acids. The chain's CDR3 is CASSLIGQGRSPLHF. The DNA of the CDR3 is TGTGCCAGCAGCCTTATTGGACAGGGGCGTTCACCCCTCCACTTT.

The genes are TRBV7-2 and TRBJ2-1, with D unresolved. V was cut by 1 base and J by 4 bases, with 17 bases left in between. Germline V gives CDR1 SGHTA, CDR2 FQGNSA. This CDR3 contains 17 residues. CDR3 DNA sequence: TGTGCCAGCAGCTTAGGGCAGGCCCTTTTTTTGTACAATGAGCAGTTCTTC. Translation gives CASSLGQALFLYNEQFF.

This rearrangement joins TRBV10-2 to TRBJ1-6; TRBD1 is a possible D gene (6 bases). V lost 6 bases, J lost 6 bases, and 12 bases lay in between. This CDR3 region has 14 residues. Per the germline V gene, CDR1 is WSHSY and CDR2 is SAAADI. The CDR3 loop is CASREQGSNSPLHF. CDR3 in DNA: TGCGCCAGCAGGGAACAGGGAAGTAATTCACCCCTCCACTTT.

The chain combines TRBV4-1 with TRBJ1-2; D possibly corresponds to TRBD1 (6 bases). The germline gives CDR1 MGHRA, CDR2 YSYEKL. V was pared by 1 base and J by 4 bases, with 16 bases between. This CDR3 region has 16 residues. As DNA, the CDR3 is TGCGCCAGCAGCCAAGGGAGAGGTCAGGGGACCTATGGCTACACCTTC. It translates to CASSQGRGQGTYGYTF.

V and J are TRBV19 and TRBJ2-1, with 9 bases matching TRBD1. The CDR3 is 14 amino acids. The junction had 7 bases not matched to a gene; V was cut back by 6 bases and J by 7 bases. Germline V gene sequence: CDR1 LNHDA, CDR2 SQIVND (reference sequence). The CDR3 loop reads CASSTGQGYNEQFF. The CDR3 DNA is TGTGCCAGTAGCACCGGACAGGGGTATAATGAGCAGTTCTTC.

Here the CDR3 reads CASSERGGGYTF. For the CDR3, the DNA is TGTGCCAGCAGTGAGAGGGGGGGCGGCTACACCTTC. This chain uses TRBV6-1 with TRBJ1-2; D possibly corresponds to TRBD1 (6 bases). V was trimmed by 3 bases and J by 8 bases, leaving 10 bases between them. This CDR3 comprises 12 residues. The germline gives CDR1 MNHNS, CDR2 SASEGT.

This clone came up once. V is TRBV11-1 and J is TRBJ1-1; 9 bases fit TRBD1. Trimming at V came to 6 bases and at J to 3 bases, leaving 8 bases not matched to a gene. CDR1 and CDR2 (germline): SGHAT, FQDESV (reference sequence). This CDR3 contains 15 residues. In nucleotides, the CDR3 is TGTGCCAGCAGACCGACAGGGGGAGGATACACTGAAGCTTTCTTT. This gives the protein CASRPTGGGYTEAFF.

This clone was seen a few times. V and J are TRBV27 and TRBJ1-5; D is perhaps TRBD1 (5 bases). Germline CDR1 MNHEY, CDR2 SMNVEV (reference sequence). The V end was cut by 3 bases, the J end by 4 bases, with 19 bases between. CDR3 size: 17 residues. The CDR3 DNA sequence: TGTGCCAGCAGTTTCGCCCCTTCCCCAGGGTGGAATCAGCCCCAGCATTTT. Amino acid sequence: CASSFAPSPGWNQPQHF.

Only one count was recorded for this clone. The chain uses TRBV4-1 and TRBJ2-1; D is perhaps TRBD2 (5 bases). Germline loops: CDR1 MGHRA, CDR2 YSYEKL. The V gene lost 4 bases and the J gene lost 10 bases, with 14 bases spanning the gap. There are 13 residues in the CDR3. In DNA form, the CDR3 reads TGCGCCAGCAGCCCCCGGCGTCGAGGGGAGCAGTTCTTC. Protein product: CASSPRRRGEQFF.

This chain joins TRBV6-5 and TRBJ1-3, with a possible D match to TRBD1 (5 bases). The germline gives CDR1 MNHEY, CDR2 SVGAGI. V was cut by 0 bases and J by 0 bases, with 9 bases left in between. The CDR3 totals 16 residues. CDR3 residues: CASSYSQGNSGNTIYF. The CDR3 DNA sequence: TGTGCCAGCAGTTACTCGCAGGGTAACTCTGGAAACACCATATATTTT.